A single sample is the source of the 28 T cell receptor beta chains below, sequenced in a study of read filtering for tumor transcriptome and immune sequencing. From roughly 390 ng of RNA, a library with molecular barcoded alpha/delta and beta/gamma adaptors was made. TCRdb processed the reads anew with MiXCR; each CDR3 protein has one entry. The sample yields over 45,000 distinct CDR3 sequences, roughly 20% seen once. The sequenced material came from a population of CD138-negative cells sorted from bone marrow. Receptors were obtained from a donor at least 40 years old with multiple myeloma.

In this sample, this clonotype turned up many times. DNA for the CDR3: TGCAGTGCTCATCGGACAGGGGGAAATGAGCAGTTCTTC. It translates to CSAHRTGGNEQFF. This chain joins TRBV20-1 and TRBJ2-1, with 10 bases identical to TRBD1. Germline lookup yields CDR1 DFQATT and CDR2 SNEGSKA (reference sequence). This CDR3 is 13 amino acids long. Germline trimming cut 5 bases from V and 7 bases from J; bases unmatched to any gene: 5.

This clonotype appeared a single time. A much larger clone lies a single base off, so this may be a read error. The genes are TRBV6-5 and TRBJ2-2; 9 bases are a match to TRBD2. This CDR3 spans 16 amino acids. Germline assignment: CDR1 MNHEY and CDR2 SVGAGI. The CDR3 nucleotides are TGTGCCAGCAGTTACTCACCGGGACTAGCCACCGGGGAGCTGCTTTTT. It is translated as CASSYSPGLATGELLF.

This clonotype was recorded at least ten times. The rearrangement links TRBV29-1 to TRBJ2-2; unclear D gene. With 6 bases removed from V and 6 bases from J, the gap between germline ends came to 5 bases. Germline CDR1 reads SQVTM; CDR2 reads ANQGSEA. There are 10 residues in the CDR3. The chain's CDR3 is CSVWAGELFF. The CDR3, as DNA: TGCAGCGTCTGGGCCGGGGAGCTGTTTTTT.

Relative to its sample, this clonotype is medium-sized. The chain combines TRBV2 with TRBJ2-1, with D perhaps matching TRBD2 (5 bases). V was trimmed by 6 bases and J by 0 bases, leaving 12 bases between them. The CDR3 extends over 15 amino acids. Germline lookup yields CDR1 SNHLY and CDR2 FYNNEI. This CDR3 reads CASRKDSSSYNEQFF. In DNA, the CDR3 is TGTGCCAGCAGAAAGGACTCGAGCTCCTACAATGAGCAGTTCTTC.

This clonotype was seen many times. V usage is TRBV6-1 and J usage is TRBJ2-1; D might be TRBD2 (5 bases). V gave up 0 bases and J gave up 9 bases, with 18 bases separating them. The CDR3 has 16 residues. Germline V gene sequence: CDR1 MNHNS, CDR2 SASEGT. CDR3 bases: TGTGCCAGCAGTGAAGCCCGGGATCCTTTTGCGGGTGAGCAGTTCTTC. Protein sequence: CASSEARDPFAGEQFF.

This clonotype was seen ten or more times. The rearrangement joins TRBV5-1 to TRBJ2-3; 9 bases fit TRBD2. The V gene end was trimmed by 0 bases and the J gene end by 1 base; junction bases not matched to a gene: 6. The CDR3 extends over 17 amino acids. Germline loops: CDR1 SGHRS, CDR2 YFSETQ. The CDR3 DNA reads as TGCGCCAGCAGCTTGGATGTTAGCGGGAGTGGCACAGATACGCAGTATTTT. It encodes CASSLDVSGSGTDTQYF.

This clonotype was seen ten or more times. The V call is TRBV28, the J call TRBJ1-5; a weak D match, TRBD1 (5 bases). The CDR3 is 12 amino acids. Germline CDR1 is MDHEN and CDR2 is SYDVKM. The V end lost 5 bases, the J end lost 7 bases, and 9 bases lay between the germline ends. The CDR3 DNA follows: TGTGCCAGCAGTGTCCAGGGCCAGCCCCAGCATTTT. Its translation is CASSVQGQPQHF. The complete variable domain, with remaining parts taken from reference TRBV28 and TRBJ1-5, reads DVKVTQSSRYLVKRTGEKVFLECVQDMDHENMFWYRQDPGLGLRLIYFSYDVKMKEKGDIPEGYSVSREKKERFSLILESASTNQTSMYLCASSVQGQPQHFGDGTRLSIL.

This clonotype was counted between two and nine times. The likely explanation is a read error, given a far larger clone one base away. V and J are TRBV10-3 and TRBJ1-1; weak D call: TRBD1 (5 bases). Looked up from germline, CDR1 is ENHRY and CDR2 is SYGVKD. The CDR3 is 14 amino acids. The CDR3 spells CAISESRGSSPLYF. CDR3 in DNA: TGTGCCATCAGTGAGTCACGGGGGAGTTCACCCCTCTACTTT.

A remark on this clonotype: A much bigger clone sits one base away, suggesting this may be a read error. The V call is TRBV28, the J call TRBJ1-5; 8 bases are a match to TRBD1. Trimming at V came to 8 bases and at J to 7 bases, leaving 10 bases not matched to a gene. Per germline, CDR1 MDHEN and CDR2 SYDVKM. The CDR3 consists of 14 residues. The CDR3 DNA reads TGTGCCAGCCTCGGCGGCACAGGGGGGCAGCCCCAGCATTTT. This sequence encodes CASLGGTGGQPQHF.

V is TRBV24-1 and J is TRBJ2-3; 9 bases align to TRBD2. The junction had 5 bases not matched to a gene; V was cut back by 1 base and J by 4 bases. CDR3 length equals 16 residues. Looked up from germline, CDR1 is KGHDR and CDR2 is SFDVKD. The CDR3, as DNA: TGTGCCACCAGTGATTTCGGGACTAGCAAGGCAGATACGCAGTATTTT. It translates to CATSDFGTSKADTQYF.

This clonotype was detected many times. The chain joins TRBV28 to TRBJ2-3; a weak D match, TRBD2 (6 bases). V lost 8 bases and J 4 bases, leaving 19 bases between the germline ends. The CDR3 contains 15 residues. The germline V gene has CDR1 MDHEN and CDR2 SYDVKM. The CDR3 protein is CASQRGTAGPDTQYF. The CDR3 DNA sequence: TGTGCCAGCCAACGCGGGACGGCGGGACCAGATACGCAGTATTTT.

About this clonotype: A much bigger clone sits one base away, suggesting this may be a read error. This chain uses TRBV20-1 with TRBJ1-1; TRBD1 might be the D (6 bases). The CDR3 length is 15 residues. Germline V lookup: CDR1 DFQATT, CDR2 SNEGSKA (reference sequence). CDR3 residues: CSARDRRLSDTGAFF. As DNA, the CDR3 is TGCAGTGCTAGGGACAGACGCCTATCGGACACTGGAGCTTTCTTT.

As for this clonotype: This may stem from a read error, because a much larger clone lies one nucleotide away. The chain employs TRBV12-3 or TRBV12-4 and TRBJ2-3, with 9 bases that match TRBD2. The CDR3 has 12 residues. CDR3 residues: CASSQREDTHYF. The CDR3 nucleotides read TGTGCCAGCAGTCAGCGGGAGGATACGCATTATTTT.

This clonotype was observed many times. The chain joins TRBV5-1 to TRBJ1-1, with a weak D call TRBD1 (6 bases). Germline loops: CDR1 SGHRS, CDR2 YFSETQ. The CDR3 loop spans 13 amino acids. V lost 3 bases and J lost 2, with 8 bases in between. The CDR3 nucleotides are TGCGCCAGCAGCTCACAGGGTAACACTGAAGCTTTCTTT. It codes for CASSSQGNTEAFF.

This clonotype was seen a handful of times. Just one base apart from a much larger clone, this may be a read error. The chain couples TRBV20-1 to TRBJ2-3; 9 bases agree with TRBD1. CDR1 DFQATT and CDR2 SNEGSKA come from the germline V gene (reference sequence). The CDR3 sequence is 12 residues long. CDR3 sequence (DNA): TGCACTGCTAGACAGGGGGATTGGAGGCAGTATTTT. This sequence encodes CTARQGDWRQYF.

This rearrangement joins TRBV6-1 to TRBJ2-7; 11 bases line up with TRBD2. CDR1 MNHNS and CDR2 SASEGT come from the germline V gene. Trimming removed 5 bases from V and 4 bases from J; junction bases left unmatched: 7. The CDR3 covers 15 residues. CDR3 nucleotide sequence: TGTGCCAGCAGTAAAACTAGCGGGAGCGTTTACGAGCAGTACTTC. This codes for CASSKTSGSVYEQYF.

With respect to this clonotype: It may be a read error: a sequence one base away is much more abundant. The chain employs TRBV7-6 and TRBJ1-5; D gene unclear. CDR3 length: 17 amino acids. Germline loops: CDR1 SGHVS, CDR2 FNYEAQ. In DNA, the CDR3 is TGTACCAGCAGCCCCCGTGAGGTTGAGATACGGGATCAGCCCCAGCATTTT. Amino acids: CTSSPREVEIRDQPQHF.

Note on this clonotype: A read error is likely here: a far larger clone is one base away. The chain links TRBV24-1 to TRBJ2-7, with 9 bases fitting TRBD2. Trimming cost V 2 bases and J 7 bases; bases outside gene matches: 11. The V gene's germline CDR1 is KGHDR and CDR2 SFDVKD. The CDR3 sequence is 16 residues long. CDR3 in amino acids: CATSDSAGGLRNEQYF. The CDR3 region has the DNA TGTGCCACCAGTGATTCGGCGGGGGGGCTAAGAAATGAGCAGTACTTC.

As concerns this clonotype: As the CDR3 is not closed by the conserved phenylalanine or tryptophan, this likely results from a read error. This chain joins TRBV5-5 and TRBJ2-6, with TRBD2 identical over 11 bases. The CDR3 is made up of 17 amino acids. The germline CDR1 and CDR2 sequences are SGHKS and YYEKEE (reference sequence). Unmatched junction bases numbered 1, after V lost 0 bases and J lost 2 bases. The CDR3: CASSLVLAGAGANVLTL. CDR3 sequence (DNA): TGTGCCAGCAGCTTGGTACTAGCGGGAGCTGGGGCCAACGTCCTGACTCTC.

In this sample, this clonotype turned up many times. CDR3 residues: CSVDRGRDTEAFF. Here the CDR3 DNA reads TGCAGCGTTGACCGGGGGCGGGACACTGAAGCTTTCTTT. The gene calls are TRBV29-1 and TRBJ1-1; perhaps TRBD1 as D (6 bases). V was cut by 3 bases and J by 3 bases, with 11 bases left in between. The germline V gene has CDR1 SQVTM and CDR2 ANQGSEA. The CDR3 length is 13 residues.

This clonotype showed up many times. This chain links TRBV5-1 with TRBJ2-1; 8 bases align to TRBD1. This CDR3 contains 14 residues. Trimming at V came to 4 bases and at J to 6 bases, leaving 6 bases not matched to a gene. CDR1 and CDR2 (germline): SGHRS, YFSETQ. For the CDR3, the DNA is TGCGCCAGCAGCCCGGGACAGGAAACCAATGAGCAGTTCTTC. It yields the protein CASSPGQETNEQFF.

The table lists this clonotype with a count of one. V is TRBV5-6 and J is TRBJ2-5, with 11 bases that match TRBD2. Germline assignment: CDR1 SGHDT and CDR2 YYEEEE. The J segment lost 5 bases and the V segment lost 3 bases, leaving 12 bases of the junction unmatched. This CDR3 region has 17 residues. The CDR3 is CASSWDRELAGVETQYF. The CDR3 DNA reads TGTGCCAGCAGCTGGGACCGGGAACTAGCGGGAGTGGAGACCCAGTACTTC.

This clonotype was seen many times. This rearrangement joins TRBV28 to TRBJ2-1, with 7 bases lining up with TRBD1. The CDR3 is made up of 15 amino acids. V shed 2 bases and J 9 bases; nucleotides not matched to a gene: 10. Germline CDR1 and CDR2: MDHEN and SYDVKM. The CDR3 is CASSLTETGLTEQFF. In DNA, the CDR3 is TGTGCCAGCAGTTTAACCGAGACAGGGTTGACTGAGCAGTTCTTC.

This clonotype was recorded many times. The chain combines TRBV11-3 with TRBJ2-1, with 10 nucleotides matching TRBD2. The germline gives CDR1 SGHNT, CDR2 YENEEA. Trimming cost V 5 bases and J 6 bases; bases outside gene matches: 7. The CDR3 has 15 amino acids. CDR3 coding DNA: TGTGCCAGCAGCCCGCGGCTAGCGGGGGCCAATGAGCAGTTCTTC. Its protein is CASSPRLAGANEQFF.

Many counts were recorded for this clonotype. The chain employs TRBV7-8 and TRBJ2-5; 10 positions agree with TRBD2. The V gene end was trimmed by 1 base and the J gene end by 5 bases; junction bases not matched to a gene: 4. The germline V gene has CDR1 SGHVS and CDR2 FQNEAQ. There are 15 residues in the CDR3. CDR3 sequence reads: CASSLERGGRETQYF. The CDR3 DNA reads as TGTGCCAGCAGCTTAGAGCGGGGGGGCCGTGAGACCCAGTACTTC.

Concerning this clonotype itself: Possible read error: a much larger clone is one base away. This chain joins TRBV19 and TRBJ2-2; the D gene is possibly TRBD1 (6 bases). There are 14 residues in the CDR3. The germline V gene encodes CDR1 LNHDA and CDR2 SQIVND (reference sequence). CDR3: CASLTRRDTGKLFF. CDR3 DNA: TGTGCCAGCCTTACCCGACGGGACACCGGGAAGCTGTTTTTT.

The table lists this clonotype with a few counts. The conserved closing phenylalanine or tryptophan is absent in this CDR3, likely reflecting a read error. J is TRBJ2-6 and V is TRBV6-5; the D gene is possibly TRBD1 (6 bases). Per germline, CDR1 MNHEY and CDR2 SVGAGI. The germline V and J ends were trimmed by 9 bases and 0 bases, with 9 bases remaining between them. CDR3 length equals 14 residues. CDR3 amino acids: CASRTDSGANVLTS. The CDR3 DNA follows: TGTGCCAGTAGGACAGACTCTGGGGCCAACGTCCTGACTTCC.

This clonotype was detected ten times or more. The chain is built from TRBV27 and TRBJ2-3; D possibly corresponds to TRBD2 (7 bases). Germline lookup yields CDR1 MNHEY and CDR2 SMNVEV (reference sequence). This CDR3 is built from 15 residues. V was clipped by 3 bases and J by 4 bases, with 14 bases between them. CDR3 in amino acids: CASSLRGGGADTQYF. Here the CDR3 DNA reads TGTGCCAGCAGTTTGAGAGGGGGGGGGGCAGATACGCAGTATTTT.